This T cell receptor (beta chain) was captured by sequencing in a study of blood T cell repertoires in COVID-19. The overall study: The United States, Italy and Spain were the sources of the acute and convalescent COVID-19 samples. From T cells, B-cell-depleted T cells, or PBMCs came the material, which was cDNA or gDNA.

Per the study methods: Counts of nucleated cells, estimated from reference gene primer amplification, were obtained. The assay was immunoSEQ multiplex PCR, and TCRdb's table has in-frame clones only and misses some. From that table come the V and J calls and clone size; the DNA was used to work out D and trimming. The sample comprises tens of thousands of clones, 70% to 80% of which are singletons, and around a quarter rests with the top ten. The sequenced sample consisted of peripheral blood. This receptor was obtained from a man aged 60 to 69 with active or convalescent COVID-19.

The CDR3 sequence: CASSVGTSEYEQYF. The CDR3 coding sequence is TGTGCCAGCAGCGTAGGGACTAGCGAGTACGAGCAGTACTTC. This sequence joins TRBV9 and TRBJ2-7; TRBD2 agrees at 9 bases. V gave up 0 bases and J gave up 4 bases; unmatched junction bases: 2. This CDR3 is built from 14 residues. Germline values: CDR1 SGDLS, CDR2 YYNGEE.